Listed below are T cell receptor beta chains from one sample, sequenced in a study of shared clonotypes between healthy human individuals. TCRdb keeps only in-frame clones here, not all; method: immunoSEQ multiplex PCR. The sample has almost 750,000 clones; approximately 72% are singletons. Sequences were obtained from memory CD4+ T cells sorted from blood. The origin of the receptors is a woman aged 25-40 years in good health. The CDR3 runs from the conserved cysteine through the conserved F or W. The order of the fields is V gene, clone size, J gene, D gene, CDR3 DNA, CDR3 protein. D genes are given only for firm matches. Clone size, where shown, is once, few, many, or a class for clones that have expanded.

>TRBV28|NA|TRBJ1-2|TRBD1
TGTGCCAGCAGGTCCGGGACAGGGGAGCGGTACACCTTC
CASRSGTGERYTF
>TRBV2|NA|TRBJ2-1|TRBD2
TGTGCCAGCACGAAGTTGGCGGGAGTTTATATGGATGAGCAGTTCTTC
CASTKLAGVYMDEQFF
>TRBV7-9|once|TRBJ2-1|NA
TGTGCCAGCAGCCCACCCGGGACTGGTTACAATGAGCAGTTCTTC
CASSPPGTGYNEQFF
>TRBV27|NA|TRBJ2-7|NA
TGTGCCAGCAGACGGACTGTCGCATCACAGGGCTACGAGCAGTACTTC
CASRRTVASQGYEQYF
>TRBV15|NA|TRBJ2-7|TRBD1
TGTGCCACCAGCAAGGGACAGGAGCCCTCCTACGAGCAGTACTTC
CATSKGQEPSYEQYF
>TRBV5-4|once|TRBJ2-2|TRBD1
TGTGCCAGCAGCGTGGACAGGGTTCAGAACACCGGGGAGCTGTTTTTT
CASSVDRVQNTGELFF
>TRBV30|few|TRBJ1-2|NA
TGTGCCTGGATCTCGGGAGGACAGAATGGCTACACCTTC
CAWISGGQNGYTF
>TRBV4-1|NA|TRBJ2-5|NA
TGCGCCAGCAGCCAAGGACATGGTCCTCTCCAAGAGACCCAGTACTTC
CASSQGHGPLQETQYF
>TRBV7-3|NA|TRBJ2-3|TRBD2
TGTGCCAGCAGCTTAAGAGGGGGACTAGCGGGAGTATTTCCAGATACGCAGTATTTT
CASSLRGGLAGVFPDTQYF
>TRBV5-1|NA|TRBJ2-7|NA
TGCGCCAGCAGCTTGGCGGCAATTTCCTACGAGCAGTACTTC
CASSLAAISYEQYF
>TRBV11-2|NA|TRBJ2-7|NA
TGTGCCAGCAGCTTATTTTCTGTAAACCCCTACGAGCAGTACTTC
CASSLFSVNPYEQYF
>TRBV30|NA|TRBJ1-4|NA
TGTGCCTGGAGTGTAGGGTTTGGGGTTGGTAATGAAAAACTGTTTTTT
CAWSVGFGVGNEKLFF
>TRBV7-9|NA|TRBJ2-5|TRBD1
TGTGCCAGCAGCTTGGGGACAGTCCAAGAGACCCAGTACTTC
CASSLGTVQETQYF
>TRBV7-3|NA|TRBJ2-2|NA
TGTGCCAGCAGCCCGGGATGGGGGTTGGACACCGGGGAGCTGTTTTTT
CASSPGWGLDTGELFF
>TRBV6-1|few|TRBJ1-3|NA
TGTGCCAGCAGTGGGGGTCAGCGCTCTGGAAACACCATATATTTT
CASSGGQRSGNTIYF
>TRBV2|NA|TRBJ2-3|TRBD2
TGTGCCAGCAGTGAAGCTAGCGGGAGGTCCATGGATACGCAGTATTTT
CASSEASGRSMDTQYF
>TRBV10-3|once|TRBJ2-7|NA
TGTGCCATCAGTGGCCGGGACCGCACCTACGAGCAGTACTTC
CAISGRDRTYEQYF
>TRBV7-9|NA|TRBJ1-2|NA
TGTGCCAGCAGCCAAGACAGCTCCTCCGGGTCCACCTTC
CASSQDSSSGSTF
>TRBV5-6|NA|TRBJ2-7|TRBD1
TGTGCCAGCAGCTACTCCGGGACAGGGGGTATGTCCTACGAGCAGTACTTC
CASSYSGTGGMSYEQYF
>TRBV30|few|TRBJ2-7|NA
TGTGCCTGGAAGGAAGGGCTAACTTCCTACGAGCAGTACTTC
CAWKEGLTSYEQYF
>TRBV4-1|few|TRBJ2-1|TRBD2
TGCGCCAGCAGCCGGATAGCGGGAGGGAACAATGAGCAGTTCTTC
CASSRIAGGNNEQFF
>TRBV28|NA|TRBJ2-7|TRBD1
TGTGCCAGCAGTTTAACCGGGACAGGGCTCTTGGAGCAGTACTTC
CASSLTGTGLLEQYF
>TRBV7-2|NA|TRBJ1-3|NA
TGTGCCAGCAGCTTCGGGTTCTCTGGAAACACCATATATTTT
CASSFGFSGNTIYF
>TRBV19|NA|TRBJ2-2|NA
TGTGCCAGTAGTATTTCAGGGGCCAGAAGGGAGCTGTTTTTT
CASSISGARRELFF
>TRBV7-9|NA|TRBJ2-7|TRBD1
TGTGCCAGCAGCGTTACACGACAGGGGATATACGAGCAGTACTTC
CASSVTRQGIYEQYF
>TRBV27|NA|TRBJ2-7|TRBD2
TGTGCCAGCAGTTTTGAGGCTAGCGGGAGCTACGAGCAGTACTTC
CASSFEASGSYEQYF
>TRBV7-7|NA|TRBJ2-2|NA
TGTGCCAGCAGCTTAGAGCCAGGGAGGGAGCTGTTTTTT
CASSLEPGRELFF
>TRBV6-6|NA|TRBJ1-5|TRBD1
TGTGCCAGCAGTTCCGGGACAGGGAAGGAACAGCCCCAGCATTTT
CASSSGTGKEQPQHF
>TRBV13|NA|TRBJ1-3|NA
TGTGCCAGCAGCTCCCGACAGGCGATCGGAAACACCATATATTTT
CASSSRQAIGNTIYF
>TRBV28|once|TRBJ2-1|NA
TGTGCCAGGAGGGACACTCCTCGGGATGAGCAGTTCTTC
CARRDTPRDEQFF
>TRBV5-1|NA|TRBJ2-2|NA
TGCGCCAGCAGACCAGGCGGGACACTAACCGGGGAGCTGTTTTTT
CASRPGGTLTGELFF
>TRBV19|NA|TRBJ2-1|NA
TGTGCCAGTAGTACACAGGGCAGAATCTCCTACAATGAGCAGTTCTTC
CASSTQGRISYNEQFF
>TRBV5-6|NA|TRBJ1-2|NA
TGTGCCAGCAGCCAGCCCGGGACAAACCTTAACTATGGCTACACCTTC
CASSQPGTNLNYGYTF
>TRBV21-1|NA|TRBJ2-7|NA
TGTGCCAGCAGCAAAGGGTACGAGCAGTACTTC
CASSKGYEQYF
>TRBV7-3|NA|TRBJ1-2|NA
TGTGCCAGCAGCTTAGGCCGTGATGGCTACACCTTC
CASSLGRDGYTF
>TRBV2|once|TRBJ1-1|NA
TGTGCCAGCAGGAGACAGGAGCTGAACACTGAAGCTTTCTTT
CASRRQELNTEAFF
>TRBV11-3|NA|TRBJ2-1|NA
TGTGCCAGCAGCCGAGAGGGGGGGTCCTACAATGAGCAGTTCTTC
CASSREGGSYNEQFF
>TRBV6-5|few|TRBJ1-4|TRBD1
TGTGCCAGCAGCGCGAGAGGGACAGGGATTGAAAAACTGTTTTTT
CASSARGTGIEKLFF
>TRBV5-1|few|TRBJ2-2|NA
TGCGCCAGCAGCTTGGTGGGTCCCCACACCGGGGAGCTGTTTTTT
CASSLVGPHTGELFF
>TRBV6-1|once|TRBJ1-2|NA
TGTGCCAGCAGCGAAAGCCAGGCCTACTATGGCTACACCTTC
CASSESQAYYGYTF
>TRBV11-2|NA|TRBJ2-1|TRBD2
TGTGCCAGCAGCGTCAGACTAGCGGGAGTGAGCTCCTACAATGAGCAGTTCTTC
CASSVRLAGVSSYNEQFF
>TRBV29-1|NA|TRBJ2-5|NA
TGCAGCGTAGAGACCCCCTGGCAAGAGACCCAGTACTTC
CSVETPWQETQYF
>TRBV19|NA|TRBJ2-3|NA
TGTGCCAGTAGGGGAAGCACAGATACGCAGTATTTT
CASRGSTDTQYF
>TRBV5-1|NA|TRBJ1-2|TRBD1
TGCGCCAGCAGGCTGGCCTACAGGGGGCTGTATGGCTACACCTTC
CASRLAYRGLYGYTF
>TRBV5-6|NA|TRBJ1-1|TRBD1
TGTGCCAGCAGCTTCACAGGGGCATCGAACACTGAAGCTTTCTTT
CASSFTGASNTEAFF
>TRBV25-1|NA|TRBJ2-2|NA
TGTGCCAGCAGTCATCGAGGAGACACCGGGGAGCTGTTTTTT
CASSHRGDTGELFF
>TRBV28|NA|TRBJ2-7|TRBD2
TGTGCCAGCAGTTCAGCGACTAGCGGGAGAACCTACGAGCAGTACTTC
CASSSATSGRTYEQYF
>TRBV27|once|TRBJ2-3|NA
TGTGCCAGCAGTTTATACGGACCGAGGACAGATACGCAGTATTTT
CASSLYGPRTDTQYF
>TRBV5-1|NA|TRBJ1-1|NA
TGCGCCAGCAGCTTCGGACAGAACACTGAAGCTTTCTTT
CASSFGQNTEAFF
>TRBV9|once|TRBJ2-3|TRBD2
TGTGCCAGCAGCCCGAGGGCGGGAGGCATGGGCGATACGCAGTATTTT
CASSPRAGGMGDTQYF
>TRBV19|few|TRBJ2-3|TRBD2
TGTGCCAGTAGTACGCGACTAGCGGGAGGTACAGATACGCAGTATTTT
CASSTRLAGGTDTQYF
>TRBV5-1|NA|TRBJ2-1|NA
TGCGCCAGCAGCTTTACGTCGGGACCGAATGACAATGAGCAGTTCTTC
CASSFTSGPNDNEQFF
>TRBV2|NA|TRBJ2-1|TRBD2
TGTGCCAGCAGTGAAGCTAGACTAGCGAGCTCCTACAATGAGCAGTTCTTC
CASSEARLASSYNEQFF
>TRBV2|many|TRBJ2-5|TRBD2
TGTGCCAGCAGCGGGACTAGGGGCGGGGCGGAGACCCAGTACTTC
CASSGTRGGAETQYF
>TRBV13|NA|TRBJ2-5|TRBD1
TGTGCCAGCAGTATCCTGCATCTGACAGGGGGCGAGACCCAGTACTTC
CASSILHLTGGETQYF
>TRBV20-1|NA|TRBJ2-7|NA
TGCAGTGCTAGCTCCCACTACGAGCAGTACTTC
CSASSHYEQYF
>TRBV6-1|few|TRBJ1-5|NA
TGTGCCAGCAGCAACAGCAACACCCATCAGCCCCAGCATTTT
CASSNSNTHQPQHF
>TRBV2|NA|TRBJ2-1|TRBD2
TGTGCCAGCACCGGGAGGGTGGGGCAGTTCTTC
CASTGRVGQFF
>TRBV5-1|few|TRBJ1-1|TRBD1
TGCGCCAGCACTAGGAAGACAGGGGGCGAGGTTTCCACTGAAGCTTTCTTT
CASTRKTGGEVSTEAFF
>TRBV10-2|few|TRBJ2-7|NA
TGCGCCAGCAGTGGGGCCGCTAGCGCCATCCAGCAGTACTTC
CASSGAASAIQQYF